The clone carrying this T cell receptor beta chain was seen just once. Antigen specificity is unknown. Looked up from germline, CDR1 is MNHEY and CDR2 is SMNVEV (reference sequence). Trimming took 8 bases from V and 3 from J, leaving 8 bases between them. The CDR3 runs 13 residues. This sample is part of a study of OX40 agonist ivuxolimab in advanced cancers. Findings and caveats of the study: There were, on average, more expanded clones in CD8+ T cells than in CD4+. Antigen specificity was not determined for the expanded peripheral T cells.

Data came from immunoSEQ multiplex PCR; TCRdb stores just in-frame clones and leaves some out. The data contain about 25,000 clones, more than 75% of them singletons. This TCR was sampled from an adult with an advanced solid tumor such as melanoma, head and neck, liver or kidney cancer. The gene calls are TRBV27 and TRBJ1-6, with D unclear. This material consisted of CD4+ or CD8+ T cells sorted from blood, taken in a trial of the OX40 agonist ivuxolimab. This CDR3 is CASRPDYNSPLHF. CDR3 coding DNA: TGTGCCAGCCGACCGGACTATAATTCACCCCTCCACTTT.